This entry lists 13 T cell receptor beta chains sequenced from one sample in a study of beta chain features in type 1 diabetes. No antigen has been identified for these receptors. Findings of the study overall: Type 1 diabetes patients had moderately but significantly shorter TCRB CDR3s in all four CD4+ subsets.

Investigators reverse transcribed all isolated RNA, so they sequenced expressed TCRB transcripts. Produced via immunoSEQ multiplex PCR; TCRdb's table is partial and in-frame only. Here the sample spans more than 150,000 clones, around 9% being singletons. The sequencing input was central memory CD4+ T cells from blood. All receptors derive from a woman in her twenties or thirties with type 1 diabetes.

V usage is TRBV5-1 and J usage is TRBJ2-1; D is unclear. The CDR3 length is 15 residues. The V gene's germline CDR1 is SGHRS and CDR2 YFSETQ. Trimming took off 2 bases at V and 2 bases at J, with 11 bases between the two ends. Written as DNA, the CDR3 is TGCGCCAGCAGCTTTAGCAGCCAACCCTACAATGAGCAGTTCTTC. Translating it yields CASSFSSQPYNEQFF. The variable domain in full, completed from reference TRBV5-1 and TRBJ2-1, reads KAGVTQTPRYLIKTRGQQVTLSCSPISGHRSVSWYQQTPGQGLQFLFEYFSETQRNKGNFPGRFSGRQFSNSRSEMNVSTLELGDSALYLCASSFSSQPYNEQFFGPGTRLTVL.

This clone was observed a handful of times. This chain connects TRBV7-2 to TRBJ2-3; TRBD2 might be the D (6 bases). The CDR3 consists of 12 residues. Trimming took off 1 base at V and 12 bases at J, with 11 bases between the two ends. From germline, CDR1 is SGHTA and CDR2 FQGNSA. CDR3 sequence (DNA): TGTGCCAGCAGCTTAGGTTCAGGGACTCAGTATTTT. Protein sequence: CASSLGSGTQYF.

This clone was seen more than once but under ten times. The CDR3 bases are TGTGCCAGTATTCCTGCGGGACAGTCCTACGAGCAGTACTTC. Protein product: CASIPAGQSYEQYF. The chain combines TRBV28 with TRBJ2-7; possibly TRBD1 for D (7 bases). The V and J ends lost 9 bases and 1 base respectively, with 16 bases between them. Germline V gives CDR1 MDHEN, CDR2 SYDVKM. This CDR3 region has 14 residues.

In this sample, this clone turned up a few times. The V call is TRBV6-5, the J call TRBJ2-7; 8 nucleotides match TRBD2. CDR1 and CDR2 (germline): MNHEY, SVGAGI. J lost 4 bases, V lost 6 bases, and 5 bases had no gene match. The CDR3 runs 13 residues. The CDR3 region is CASSPSGSYEQYF. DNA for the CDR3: TGTGCCAGCAGCCCCAGCGGGAGTTACGAGCAGTACTTC.

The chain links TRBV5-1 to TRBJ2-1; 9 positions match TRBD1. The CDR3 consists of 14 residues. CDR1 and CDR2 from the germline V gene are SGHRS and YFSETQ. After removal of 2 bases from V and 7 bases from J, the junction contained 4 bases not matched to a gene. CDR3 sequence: CASSLRTGANEQFF. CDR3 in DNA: TGCGCCAGCAGCTTACGGACAGGGGCGAATGAGCAGTTCTTC.

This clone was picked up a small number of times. CDR3: CASSPDSPGGYTF. The DNA of the CDR3 is TGTGCCAGCAGCCCGGACAGCCCTGGGGGCTACACCTTC. This chain uses TRBV7-9 with TRBJ1-2; weak D call: TRBD1 (6 bases). With 5 bases removed from V and 8 bases from J, the gap between germline ends came to 15 bases. The germline V gene encodes CDR1 SEHNR and CDR2 FQNEAQ (reference sequence). The CDR3 is 13 residues long.

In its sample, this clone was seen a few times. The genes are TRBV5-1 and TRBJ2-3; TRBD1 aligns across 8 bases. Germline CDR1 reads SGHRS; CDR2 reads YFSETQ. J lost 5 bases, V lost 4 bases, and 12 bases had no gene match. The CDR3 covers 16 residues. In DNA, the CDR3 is TGCGCCAGCAGCCTAACGACAGGGGCCGGGTTAGATACGCAGTATTTT. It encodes CASSLTTGAGLDTQYF.

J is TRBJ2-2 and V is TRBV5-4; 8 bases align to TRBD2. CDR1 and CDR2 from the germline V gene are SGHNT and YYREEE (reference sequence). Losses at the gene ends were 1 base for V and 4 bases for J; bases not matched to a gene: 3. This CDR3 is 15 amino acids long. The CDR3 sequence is CASSLTGTSTGELFF. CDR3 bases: TGTGCCAGCAGCTTGACCGGGACTAGCACCGGGGAGCTGTTTTTT.

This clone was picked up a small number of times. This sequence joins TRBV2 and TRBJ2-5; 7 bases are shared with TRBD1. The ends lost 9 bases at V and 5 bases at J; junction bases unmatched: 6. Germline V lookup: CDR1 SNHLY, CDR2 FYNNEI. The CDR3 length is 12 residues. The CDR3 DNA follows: TGTGCCAGTCAGGGGGTTAGGGAGACCCAGTACTTC. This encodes CASQGVRETQYF.

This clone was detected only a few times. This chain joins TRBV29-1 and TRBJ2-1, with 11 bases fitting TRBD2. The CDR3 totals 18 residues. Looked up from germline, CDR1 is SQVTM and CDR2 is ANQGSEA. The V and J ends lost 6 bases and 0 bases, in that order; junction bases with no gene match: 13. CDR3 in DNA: TGCAGCGTCCGATTACTAGCGGGAGTGCCTGGCTCCTACAATGAGCAGTTCTTC. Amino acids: CSVRLLAGVPGSYNEQFF.

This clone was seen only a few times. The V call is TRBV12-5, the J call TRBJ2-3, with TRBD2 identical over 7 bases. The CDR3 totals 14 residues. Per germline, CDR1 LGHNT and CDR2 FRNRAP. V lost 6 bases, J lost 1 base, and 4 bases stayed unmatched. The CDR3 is CASGPREGTDTQYF. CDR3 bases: TGTGCTAGTGGCCCCCGGGAGGGCACAGATACGCAGTATTTT.

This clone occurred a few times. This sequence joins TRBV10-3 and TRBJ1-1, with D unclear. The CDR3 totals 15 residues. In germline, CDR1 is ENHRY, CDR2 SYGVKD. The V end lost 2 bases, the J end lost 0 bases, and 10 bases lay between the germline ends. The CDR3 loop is CAISEGEWVNTEAFF. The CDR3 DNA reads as TGTGCCATCAGTGAGGGGGAGTGGGTGAACACTGAAGCTTTCTTT.

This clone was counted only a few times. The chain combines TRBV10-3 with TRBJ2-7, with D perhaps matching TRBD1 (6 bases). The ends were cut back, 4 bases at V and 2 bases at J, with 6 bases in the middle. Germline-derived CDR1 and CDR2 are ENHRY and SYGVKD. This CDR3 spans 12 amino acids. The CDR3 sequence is CAISGTAYEQYF. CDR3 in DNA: TGTGCCATCAGTGGGACAGCCTACGAGCAGTACTTC.